Listed here is a single T cell receptor (beta chain). No antigen is known for it. Only in-frame clones appear in the TCRdb table, and some are missing; sequencing was by immunoSEQ multiplex PCR. The sample comprises over 7,500 clones, about 77% of which are singletons, and 20% rests with the top ten. The data were obtained in a study of graft-versus-host responses after intestinal transplantation. Study-wide background: Multivisceral, liver-intestinal, or isolated intestinal transplants were received by the recipients. The recipients all started with anti-thymocyte globulin induction and then took tacrolimus and steroids for approximately 3 years.

Once graft tissue had been processed, intraepithelial and lamina propria lymphocytes were released. Findings and caveats of the study: Early post-transplant declines in HvG were associated with peak levels of circulating GvH clones. Detection of GvH clones occurred in recipient marrow, and some had their first appearance in ileum or blood.

This TCR came from a human patient who received an intestinal transplant, so some T cells may come from the graft donor. The material was ileum tissue, obtained about 430 days after intestinal transplantation.

CDR3 in amino acids: CASSLGGPNTEAFF. The CDR3 DNA reads TGTGCCAGCAGTTTGGGGGGCCCAAACACTGAAGCTTTCTTT. The chain uses TRBV28 and TRBJ1-1; possibly TRBD1 for D (6 bases). Germline lookup yields CDR1 MDHEN and CDR2 SYDVKM. The CDR3 totals 14 residues. Trimming cost V 3 bases and J 2 bases, with 10 bases left between them.